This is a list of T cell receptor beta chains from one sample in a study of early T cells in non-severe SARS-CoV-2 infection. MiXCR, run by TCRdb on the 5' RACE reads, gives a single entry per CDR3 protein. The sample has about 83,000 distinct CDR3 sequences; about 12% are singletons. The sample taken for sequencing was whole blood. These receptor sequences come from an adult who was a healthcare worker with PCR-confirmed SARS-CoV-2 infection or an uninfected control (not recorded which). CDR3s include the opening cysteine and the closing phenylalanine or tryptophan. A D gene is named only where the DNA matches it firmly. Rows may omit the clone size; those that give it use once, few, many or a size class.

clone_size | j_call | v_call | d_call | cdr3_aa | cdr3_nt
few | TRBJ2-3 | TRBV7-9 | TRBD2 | CASSLGPTSQYF | TGTGCCAGCAGCTTAGGTCCGACTAGCCAGTATTTT
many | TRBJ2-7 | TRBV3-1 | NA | CASSQGYEQYF | TGTGCCAGCAGCCAAGGCTACGAGCAGTACTTC
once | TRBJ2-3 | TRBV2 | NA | CARAHRNTDTQYF | TGTGCCCGAGCGCATCGGAACACAGATACGCAGTATTTT
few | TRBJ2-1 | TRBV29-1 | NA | CSVDPPTGYNEQFF | TGCAGCGTTGATCCCCCGACAGGCTACAATGAGCAGTTCTTC
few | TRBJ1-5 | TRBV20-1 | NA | CSARRGERNQPQHF | TGCAGTGCCAGGCGGGGGGAACGCAATCAGCCCCAGCATTTT
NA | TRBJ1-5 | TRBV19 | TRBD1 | CASSGGQRDQPQHF | TGTGCCAGTAGTGGGGGACAGAGAGACCAGCCCCAGCATTTT
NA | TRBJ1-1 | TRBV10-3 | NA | CAISRSGVNTEAFF | TGTGCCATCAGTAGGAGCGGAGTAAACACTGAAGCTTTCTTT
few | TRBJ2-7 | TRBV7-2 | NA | CASSHGGPYEQYF | TGTGCCAGCAGCCACGGGGGGCCCTACGAGCAGTACTTC
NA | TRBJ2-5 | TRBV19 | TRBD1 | CASALPGQGGETQYF | TGTGCCAGTGCCCTTCCGGGACAGGGAGGAGAGACCCAGTACTTC
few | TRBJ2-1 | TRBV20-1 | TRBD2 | CSARGAGGSAYNEQFF | TGCAGTGCTAGAGGAGCGGGAGGATCCGCCTACAATGAGCAGTTCTTC
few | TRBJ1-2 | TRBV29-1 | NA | CSAQDRDVVYGYTF | TGCAGCGCCCAAGACCGGGACGTGGTCTATGGCTACACCTTC
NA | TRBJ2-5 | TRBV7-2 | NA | CASSLDWQETQYF | TGTGCCAGCAGCTTAGACTGGCAAGAGACCCAGTACTTC
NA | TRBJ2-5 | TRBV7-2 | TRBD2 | CASSLVGGGYETQYF | TGTGCCAGCAGCTTAGTTGGCGGGGGGTATGAGACCCAGTACTTC
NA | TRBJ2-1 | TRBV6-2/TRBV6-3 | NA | CASSYNLDEQFF | TGTGCCAGCAGTTACAATCTCGATGAGCAGTTCTTC
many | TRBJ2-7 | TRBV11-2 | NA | CASSPALTSEQYF | TGTGCCAGCAGCCCCGCCCTGACTTCCGAGCAGTACTTC
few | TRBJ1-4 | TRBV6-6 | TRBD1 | CASSPHRTGTNEKLFF | TGTGCCAGCAGTCCCCACCGGACAGGGACAAATGAAAAACTGTTTTTT
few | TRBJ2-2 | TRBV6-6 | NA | CATRRDPGELFF | TGTGCCACTCGGCGGGACCCCGGGGAGCTGTTTTTT
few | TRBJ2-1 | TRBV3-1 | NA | CASSRMSADNEQFF | TGTGCCAGCAGCCGGATGAGCGCCGACAATGAGCAGTTCTTC
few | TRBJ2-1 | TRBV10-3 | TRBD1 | CAISQGARAFSYNEQFF | TGTGCCATCAGTCAGGGGGCGCGGGCGTTCTCCTACAATGAGCAGTTCTTC
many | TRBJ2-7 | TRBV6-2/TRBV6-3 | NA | CASSDSYEQYF | TGTGCCAGCAGCGATTCCTACGAGCAGTACTTC
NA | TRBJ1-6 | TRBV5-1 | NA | CASSAQQGPDSPLHF | TGCGCCAGCAGCGCCCAACAGGGACCGGATTCACCCCTCCACTTT
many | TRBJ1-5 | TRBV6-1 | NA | CASSGAYSNQPQHF | TGTGCCAGCAGCGGGGCCTATAGCAATCAGCCCCAGCATTTT
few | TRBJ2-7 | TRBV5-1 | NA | CASAQGYIHEQYF | TGCGCCAGCGCGCAGGGTTACATCCACGAGCAGTACTTC
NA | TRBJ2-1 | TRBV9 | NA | CASSARGTHNEQFF | TGTGCCAGCAGCGCCCGAGGGACCCACAATGAGCAGTTCTTC
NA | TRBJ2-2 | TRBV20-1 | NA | CSARIKVAGELFF | TGCAGTGCTCGCATCAAGGTAGCCGGGGAGCTGTTTTTT
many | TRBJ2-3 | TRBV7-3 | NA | CASSIGRGTDTQYF | TGTGCCAGCAGCATTGGACGGGGCACAGATACGCAGTATTTT
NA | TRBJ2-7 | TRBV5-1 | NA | CASSLDVQTYEQYF | TGCGCCAGCAGCTTGGATGTCCAGACCTACGAGCAGTACTTC
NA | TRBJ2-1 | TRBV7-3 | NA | CASSLNALTSYNEQFF | TGTGCCAGCAGCTTAAACGCGTTAACCTCCTACAATGAGCAGTTCTTC
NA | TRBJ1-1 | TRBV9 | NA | CASSVWERSTEAFF | TGTGCCAGCAGCGTATGGGAAAGGAGCACTGAAGCTTTCTTT
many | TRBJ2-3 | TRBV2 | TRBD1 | CASSGVGRGQTDTQYF | TGTGCCAGCAGTGGCGTCGGCAGGGGGCAAACAGATACGCAGTATTTT
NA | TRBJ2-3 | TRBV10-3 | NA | CARIPRKIGGPSTDTQYF | TGTGCCCGAATACCTCGTAAAATCGGGGGCCCGAGCACAGATACGCAGTATTTT
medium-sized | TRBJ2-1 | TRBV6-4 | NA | CASSPEAENEQFF | TGTGCCAGCAGCCCCGAGGCAGAAAATGAGCAGTTCTTC
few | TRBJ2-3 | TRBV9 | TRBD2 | CASSVDVAGLTDTQYF | TGTGCCAGCAGCGTTGACGTAGCGGGACTCACAGATACGCAGTATTTT
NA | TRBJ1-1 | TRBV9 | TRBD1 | CASSVTGGDRTEAFF | TGTGCCAGCAGCGTGACAGGGGGCGACAGGACTGAAGCTTTCTTT
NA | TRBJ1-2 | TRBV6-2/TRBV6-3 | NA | CASSYHREAAGYTF | TGTGCCAGCAGTTACCATAGGGAAGCGGCTGGCTACACCTTC
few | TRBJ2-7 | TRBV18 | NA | CASSPSSWTEGTEQYF | TGTGCCAGCTCACCATCGTCCTGGACGGAGGGCACCGAGCAGTACTTC
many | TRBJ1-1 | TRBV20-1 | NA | CSAAKTTWNTEAFF | TGCAGTGCTGCAAAAACTACCTGGAACACTGAAGCTTTCTTT
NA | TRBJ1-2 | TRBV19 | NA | CASSLGPHYGYTF | TGTGCCAGTAGTTTGGGACCGCACTATGGCTACACCTTC
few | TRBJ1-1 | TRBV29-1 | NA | CSARGGQGRNTEAFF | TGCAGCGCCCGTGGGGGGCAGGGACGGAACACTGAAGCTTTCTTT
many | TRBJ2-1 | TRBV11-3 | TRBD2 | CASSAELAGGPNEQFF | TGTGCCAGCAGCGCCGAACTAGCGGGAGGCCCCAATGAGCAGTTCTTC
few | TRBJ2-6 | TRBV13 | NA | CASSQQYSGANVLTF | TGTGCCAGCAGCCAACAGTACTCTGGGGCCAACGTCCTGACTTTC
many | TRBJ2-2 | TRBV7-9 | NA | CASSSPVGAFTGELFF | TGTGCCAGCAGCTCCCCCGTAGGCGCCTTCACCGGGGAGCTGTTTTTT
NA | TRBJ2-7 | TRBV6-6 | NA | CASSPDTGTYEQYF | TGTGCCAGCAGCCCAGATACAGGTACCTACGAGCAGTACTTC
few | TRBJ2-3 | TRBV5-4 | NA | CASSPGFRRDTQYF | TGTGCCAGCAGTCCTGGCTTCCGGAGGGATACGCAGTATTTT
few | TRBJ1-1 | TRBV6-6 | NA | CASRDTNTEAFF | TGTGCCAGCCGCGATACGAACACTGAAGCTTTCTTT
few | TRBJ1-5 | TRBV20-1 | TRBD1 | CSAFFRQGNSNQPQHF | TGCAGTGCTTTCTTCCGACAGGGCAATAGCAATCAGCCCCAGCATTTT
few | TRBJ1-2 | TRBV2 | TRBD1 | CASSVGTGHGYTF | TGTGCCAGCAGCGTCGGGACAGGTCATGGCTACACCTTC
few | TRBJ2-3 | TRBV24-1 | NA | CATSLSSDTQYF | TGTGCCACCAGTCTCTCGTCAGATACGCAGTATTTT